This T cell receptor beta chain came from a study of regulatory T cells in long-lasting Graves disease. The CDR3 totals 14 residues. The V end was cut by 0 bases, the J end by 7 bases, with 15 bases between. CDR1 is DFQATT and CDR2 is SNEGSKA in the germline V gene (reference sequence). Combining iRepertoire HTBI primers with Arm-PCR of CDR3 regions, the authors built TCR beta libraries. In TCRdb, the multiplex PCR reads were re-called with MiXCR into one record per CDR3 protein. The sample includes 350,000 to 400,000 distinct CDR3 sequences, around 15% of them seen just once. Stated time point: newly diagnosed GD, antithyroid drugs for less than 3 months. The TCR library used RNA extracted from PBMCs. These data are also associated with another study on T cells in Graves' hyperthyroidism and ophthalmopathy.

The chain couples TRBV20-1 to TRBJ1-1; no clear D gene. This specimen was peripheral blood mononuclear cells (PBMCs), taken at new diagnosis, from a patient treated with antithyroid drugs. The receptor's source is a woman aged 18-29 years with Graves disease. The CDR3 is CSARDDTRLSEAFF. CDR3 nucleotides: TGCAGTGCTAGAGACGACACCAGGTTGAGTGAAGCTTTCTTT.